Below are 16 T cell receptor beta chains sequenced from a single sample in a study of blood T cell repertoires in COVID-19. Method: immunoSEQ multiplex PCR; TCRdb's copy keeps in-frame clones and lacks some. The data contain about 75,000 clones, about 88% of them seen just once; the ten biggest clones take up about 8.2%. Sequencing input: peripheral blood. Receptors originate from a human donor in a cohort sampled during active COVID-19.

The chain is built from TRBV7-2 and TRBJ1-3, with D unresolved. The V end lost 5 bases, the J end lost 0 bases, and 14 bases lay between the germline ends. CDR1 is SGHTA, CDR2 FQGNSA, per germline. This CDR3 region has 16 residues. The CDR3 sequence is CASSTRNPYSGNTIYF. The CDR3 region has the DNA TGTGCCAGCAGCACCCGTAATCCCTACTCTGGAAACACCATATATTTT.

The gene calls are TRBV18 and TRBJ2-7; 7 nucleotides align to TRBD1. This CDR3 has 12 residues. The ends lost 3 bases at V and 6 bases at J; junction bases unmatched: 2. Germline CDR1 reads KGHSH; CDR2 reads LQKENI. DNA for the CDR3: TGTGCCAGCTCACCCAGGGGGACCGAGCAGTACTTC. It encodes CASSPRGTEQYF.

This rearrangement joins TRBV5-1 to TRBJ2-2; 7 nucleotides align to TRBD2. With 6 bases clipped from V and 3 bases from J, the junction kept 11 bases outside the gene matches. The CDR3 is 16 amino acids. Germline V CDR1 and CDR2: SGHRS, YFSETQ. CDR3 protein: CASTSYIRGDTGELFF. CDR3 DNA: TGCGCCAGCACCTCCTATATCCGGGGGGACACCGGGGAGCTGTTTTTT.

The V gene is TRBV2, the J gene TRBJ2-3; 7 nucleotides match TRBD1. V trimming: 11 bases; J trimming: 4 bases; junction bases outside the gene matches: 3. The CDR3 runs 11 residues. The V gene's germline CDR1 is SNHLY and CDR2 FYNNEI. CDR3 loop: CAGGQSDTQYF. The CDR3 coding sequence is TGTGCCGGGGGACAGTCAGATACGCAGTATTTT. Looking up the rest from reference TRBV2 and TRBJ2-3 gives the full variable domain: EPEVTQTPSHQVTQMGQEVILRCVPISNHLYFYWYRQILGQKVEFLVSFYNNEISEKSEIFDDQFSVERPDGSNFTLKIRSTKLEDSAMYFCAGGQSDTQYFGPGTRLTVL.

The chain uses TRBV4-1 and TRBJ2-2, with D maybe TRBD2 (6 bases). Trimming removed 1 base at V and 7 bases at J, with 13 bases between. This CDR3 has 15 amino acids. Germline V lookup: CDR1 MGHRA, CDR2 YSYEKL. The CDR3 DNA reads as TGCGCCAGCAGCCAAGTCCTAGGCGGGGACGGGGAGCTGTTTTTT. Translating gives CASSQVLGGDGELFF.

This sequence joins TRBV29-1 and TRBJ2-3; D is perhaps TRBD2 (6 bases). The germline V gene encodes CDR1 SQVTM and CDR2 ANQGSEA. The CDR3 has 14 amino acids. V lost 4 bases and J 2 bases, leaving 13 bases between the germline ends. CDR3 nucleotides: TGCAGCGTTGGCGGGGATAGTATCACAGATACGCAGTATTTT. It encodes CSVGGDSITDTQYF.

This rearrangement joins TRBV3-1 (or the pseudogene TRBV3-2) to TRBJ1-5; the match to TRBD1 covers 7 bases. The germline gives CDR1 LGHDT, CDR2 YNNKEL (reference sequence). The CDR3 consists of 16 residues. Unmatched junction bases numbered 8, after V lost 2 bases and J lost 4 bases. The chain's CDR3 is CASSQLTGVINQPQHF. Here the CDR3 DNA reads TGTGCCAGCAGCCAACTAACAGGGGTCATAAATCAGCCCCAGCATTTT.

This rearrangement joins TRBV12-3 or TRBV12-4 to TRBJ1-2; D remains unclear. The CDR3 loop spans 12 amino acids. The V gene lost 2 bases and the J gene lost 4 bases, with 5 bases spanning the gap. The CDR3 DNA reads as TGTGCCAGCAGTTTATTAGCCTATGGCTACACCTTC. Its translation: CASSLLAYGYTF.

V and J are TRBV5-1 and TRBJ2-7; 7 positions agree with TRBD2. Trimming at V came to 6 bases and at J to 3 bases, leaving 6 bases not matched to a gene. Germline lookup yields CDR1 SGHRS and CDR2 YFSETQ. The CDR3 contains 13 residues. The CDR3 sequence: CASKREGYYEQYF. The DNA for the CDR3 is TGCGCCAGCAAGAGGGAGGGATACTACGAGCAGTACTTC.

The V gene is TRBV30, the J gene TRBJ1-6; the D is unclear. CDR3 length equals 13 residues. The V end lost 3 bases, the J end lost 11 bases, and 14 bases lay between the germline ends. Per the germline V gene, CDR1 is GTSNPN and CDR2 is SVGIG (reference sequence). CDR3 residues: CAWRYPTGTPLHF. CDR3 bases: TGTGCCTGGAGGTATCCCACCGGGACACCCCTCCACTTT.

This chain joins TRBV3-1 (or the pseudogene TRBV3-2) and TRBJ2-4, with 8 bases identical to TRBD1. CDR1 and CDR2 from the germline V gene are LGHDT and YNNKEL (reference sequence). The CDR3 spans 16 residues. V was pared by 3 bases and J by 0 bases, with 4 bases of the junction left unmatched. CDR3 sequence (DNA): TGTGCCAGCAGCCATGGACAGGGCTTAGCCAAAAACATTCAGTACTTC. Its translation: CASSHGQGLAKNIQYF.

The chain couples TRBV4-1 to TRBJ2-1, with D perhaps matching TRBD2 (6 bases). V lost 3 bases and J lost 7, with 13 bases in between. This CDR3 comprises 14 residues. Germline CDR1 MGHRA, CDR2 YSYEKL. CDR3 nucleotides: TGCGCCAGCAGCCAGGAACGGGGGTGGAATGAGCAGTTCTTC. Protein: CASSQERGWNEQFF.

The chain uses TRBV6-6 and TRBJ1-6; D may be TRBD1 (5 bases). The germline V gene encodes CDR1 MNHNY and CDR2 SVGAGI (reference sequence). This CDR3 region has 16 residues. V dropped 6 bases and J dropped 2 bases, with 14 bases sitting between them. CDR3 in DNA: TGTGCCAGCAGAGAGACAGCAACCCCCTATAATTCACCCCTCCACTTT. Translating gives CASRETATPYNSPLHF.

The chain has TRBV14 and TRBJ2-3; possibly TRBD2 for D (5 bases). V was trimmed by 4 bases and J by 6 bases, leaving 14 bases between them. The CDR3 is made up of 14 amino acids. CDR1 and CDR2 from the germline V gene are SGHDN and FVKESK. The CDR3 sequence is CASSRWPPGDTQYF. The CDR3 DNA reads as TGTGCCAGCAGCCGTTGGCCGCCGGGGGATACGCAGTATTTT.

J is TRBJ2-7 and V is TRBV19, with 13 positions matching TRBD2. The CDR3 runs to 14 residues. Germline V CDR1 and CDR2: LNHDA, SQIVND (reference sequence). Germline trimming cut 5 bases from V and 6 bases from J; bases unmatched to any gene: 4. The DNA for the CDR3 is TGTGCCAGTAGTGAGAGGACTAGCGGGGGCGAGCAGTACTTC. Amino acids: CASSERTSGGEQYF.

The gene calls are TRBV10-1 and TRBJ2-1, with TRBD2 as a possible D gene (5 bases). The CDR3 contains 13 residues. Trimming took 6 bases from V and 10 from J, leaving 16 bases between them. Germline V gene sequence: CDR1 WNHNN, CDR2 SYGVQD (reference sequence). CDR3 loop: CASSGGRSREQFF. The CDR3 DNA is TGCGCCAGCAGCGGAGGCCGCTCGAGGGAGCAGTTCTTC.